Shown below are 21 T cell receptor beta chains from a single sample sequenced in a study of blood T cell repertoires in COVID-19. TCRdb's table, derived via immunoSEQ multiplex PCR, lists solely in-frame clones and lacks some. Of some 200,000 clones in the sample, around 90% are singletons; the top ten hold more than 1.5%. The sequenced sample consisted of peripheral blood. These receptors originate from a man aged 70-80 years with acute or convalescent COVID-19.

In nucleotides, the CDR3 is TGTGCCAGCAGCCCTACGGGGCGGGAGGGTTACGAGCAGTACTTC. Translating it yields CASSPTGREGYEQYF. This sequence joins TRBV7-6 and TRBJ2-7; 9 nucleotides agree with TRBD2. This CDR3 contains 15 residues. CDR1 SGHVS and CDR2 FNYEAQ come from the germline V gene. J lost 4 bases, V lost 5 bases, and 9 bases had no gene match. Supplemented by reference TRBV7-6 and TRBJ2-7, the full variable domain reads GAGVSQSPRYKVTKRGQDVALRCDPISGHVSLYWYRQALGQGPEFLTYFNYEAQQDKSGLPNDRFSAERPEGSISTLTIQRTEQRDSAMYRCASSPTGREGYEQYFGPGTRLTVT.

This clone appeared a single time. The rearrangement joins TRBV19 to TRBJ2-2, with a weak D call TRBD1 (5 bases). The germline CDR1 and CDR2 sequences are LNHDA and SQIVND (reference sequence). CDR3 size: 15 residues. Trimming left V 1 base short and J 5 bases short, with 11 bases between. CDR3 loop: CASSIGRTRTGELFF. Written as DNA, the CDR3 is TGTGCCAGTAGTATAGGTCGGACAAGGACCGGGGAGCTGTTTTTT.

V and J are TRBV2 and TRBJ2-1; 14 bases align to TRBD2. The J segment lost 7 bases and the V segment lost 7 bases, leaving 6 bases of the junction unmatched. Germline V gives CDR1 SNHLY, CDR2 FYNNEI. The CDR3 runs 15 residues. The CDR3 spells CASMGGLAGGNEQFF. The DNA of the CDR3 is TGTGCCAGCATGGGAGGACTAGCGGGAGGAAATGAGCAGTTCTTC. The full variable domain, with the rest looked up from reference TRBV2 and TRBJ2-1, is EPEVTQTPSHQVTQMGQEVILRCVPISNHLYFYWYRQILGQKVEFLVSFYNNEISEKSEIFDDQFSVERPDGSNFTLKIRSTKLEDSAMYFCASMGGLAGGNEQFFGPGTRLTVL.

The chain joins TRBV5-1 to TRBJ2-1, with 7 bases aligning to TRBD2. CDR1 and CDR2 (germline): SGHRS, YFSETQ. The V segment lost 7 bases and the J segment 6 bases; nucleotides outside the gene matches: 7. The CDR3 has 13 residues. The CDR3 sequence: CASHQSGGNEQFF. Written as DNA, the CDR3 is TGCGCCAGCCACCAATCGGGGGGCAATGAGCAGTTCTTC.

This chain uses TRBV3-1 (or the pseudogene TRBV3-2) with TRBJ2-7; TRBD2 matches 8 bases. V was pared by 4 bases and J by 7 bases, with 12 bases of the junction left unmatched. CDR3 size: 15 residues. The germline gives CDR1 LGHDT, CDR2 YNNKEL (reference sequence). CDR3 nucleotide sequence: TGTGCCAGCAGCCTCCGGGGTAGCGGGATAAGGGAGCAGTACTTC. Translation: CASSLRGSGIREQYF.

This clone showed up just once. V and J are TRBV7-9 and TRBJ2-2, with 9 bases that match TRBD2. V shed 1 base, J shed 5 bases, and the junction held 8 bases outside the gene matches. Germline assignment: CDR1 SEHNR and CDR2 FQNEAQ (reference sequence). The CDR3 has 17 amino acids. CDR3: CASSLVSGRPRTGELFF. The CDR3 bases are TGTGCCAGCAGCTTAGTTAGCGGGAGACCGCGGACCGGGGAGCTGTTTTTT.

This chain joins TRBV9 and TRBJ2-4; possibly TRBD2 for D (5 bases). Trimming removed 4 bases at V and 1 base at J, with 9 bases between. Germline CDR1 is SGDLS and CDR2 is YYNGEE. The CDR3 loop spans 14 amino acids. The CDR3 DNA reads as TGTGCCAGCAGCTCCCGAGGGGCCAAAAACATTCAGTACTTC. Protein sequence: CASSSRGAKNIQYF.

This chain connects TRBV19 to TRBJ1-5; TRBD1 matches at 7 bases. The junction had 4 bases not matched to a gene; V was cut back by 4 bases and J by 1 base. Germline V lookup: CDR1 LNHDA, CDR2 SQIVND (reference sequence). This CDR3 comprises 15 residues. CDR3 bases: TGTGCCAGTAGTAGACAGGGTTTCAGCAATCAGCCCCAGCATTTT. It yields the protein CASSRQGFSNQPQHF. Combining the CDR3 with reference TRBV19 and TRBJ1-5 gives the whole variable domain DGGITQSPKYLFRKEGQNVTLSCEQNLNHDAMYWYRQDPGQGLRLIYYSQIVNDFQKGDIAEGYSVSREKKESFPLTVTSAQKNPTAFYLCASSRQGFSNQPQHFGDGTRLSIL.

This clone has a single count. The gene calls are TRBV11-2 and TRBJ2-3, with TRBD2 identical over 11 bases. The germline CDR1 and CDR2 sequences are SGHAT and FQNNGV. The CDR3 is made up of 17 amino acids. The trim removed 2 bases at V and 6 bases at J, leaving 10 bases unmatched. In DNA, the CDR3 is TGTGCCAGCAGCTTACGAGAAGGGGCTAGCGGGAGGGATACGCAGTATTTT. Amino acid sequence: CASSLREGASGRDTQYF. Using reference TRBV11-2 and TRBJ2-3 for the parts outside the CDR3, the full variable domain is EAGVAQSPRYKIIEKRQSVAFWCNPISGHATLYWYQQILGQGPKLLIQFQNNGVVDDSQLPKDRFSAERLKGVDSTLKIQPAKLEDSAVYLCASSLREGASGRDTQYFGPGTRLTVL.

The genes are TRBV7-9 and TRBJ1-2; tentatively, D is TRBD1 (6 bases). The V end was cut by 2 bases, the J end by 5 bases, with 9 bases between. This CDR3 has 13 residues. Germline V CDR1 and CDR2: SEHNR, FQNEAQ (reference sequence). The DNA for the CDR3 is TGTGCCAGCAGCTTACAGGGGACGTATGGCTACACCTTC. It codes for CASSLQGTYGYTF. Looking up the rest from reference TRBV7-9 and TRBJ1-2 gives the full variable domain: DTGVSQNPRHKITKRGQNVTFRCDPISEHNRLYWYRQTLGQGPEFLTYFQNEAQLEKSRLLSDRFSAERPKGSFSTLEIQRTEQGDSAMYLCASSLQGTYGYTFGSGTRLTVV.

The J gene is TRBJ1-1, the V gene TRBV5-1; TRBD1 might be the D (5 bases). The CDR3 is 14 amino acids. Trimming took 4 bases from V and 1 from J, leaving 11 bases between them. The germline V gene has CDR1 SGHRS and CDR2 YFSETQ. The CDR3 loop is CASSAQGGNTEAFF. In DNA form, the CDR3 reads TGCGCCAGCAGCGCCCAGGGAGGGAACACTGAAGCTTTCTTT. Full variable domain (rest looked up from reference TRBV5-1 and TRBJ1-1): KAGVTQTPRYLIKTRGQQVTLSCSPISGHRSVSWYQQTPGQGLQFLFEYFSETQRNKGNFPGRFSGRQFSNSRSEMNVSTLELGDSALYLCASSAQGGNTEAFFGQGTRLTVV.

The chain has TRBV7-9 and TRBJ1-5, with TRBD1 as a possible D gene (6 bases). Trimming took off 3 bases at V and 1 base at J, with 16 bases between the two ends. The length of the CDR3 is 17 residues. Per the germline V gene, CDR1 is SEHNR and CDR2 is FQNEAQ (reference sequence). CDR3 in amino acids: CASSLQITGTSNQPQHF. The CDR3 region has the DNA TGTGCCAGCAGCTTGCAGATAACCGGGACAAGCAATCAGCCCCAGCATTTT.

This chain connects TRBV27 to TRBJ2-5; D possibly corresponds to TRBD1 (5 bases). Germline CDR1 MNHEY, CDR2 SMNVEV (reference sequence). This CDR3 has 14 residues. V gave up 4 bases and J gave up 1 base, with 10 bases separating them. CDR3 bases: TGTGCCAGCAGTTACGTCGACAGCCAAGAGACCCAGTACTTC. Protein: CASSYVDSQETQYF.

The J gene is TRBJ2-2, the V gene TRBV5-6, with 7 bases matching TRBD1. V dropped 4 bases and J dropped 3; count of bases not matched to a gene: 6. The CDR3 is made up of 15 amino acids. Germline V lookup: CDR1 SGHDT, CDR2 YYEEEE. The DNA of the CDR3 is TGTGCCAGCAGCAGGGGACAGCCAGACACCGGGGAGCTGTTTTTT. It specifies CASSRGQPDTGELFF.

The chain recombines TRBV18 with TRBJ1-2; D is possibly TRBD1 (6 bases). The CDR3 runs 15 residues. Trimming left V 4 bases short and J 2 bases short, with 14 bases between. The germline gives CDR1 KGHSH, CDR2 LQKENI. The CDR3 is CASSRSLDRNYGYTF. CDR3 nucleotide sequence: TGTGCCAGCTCACGCTCCCTGGACAGAAACTATGGCTACACCTTC.

V and J are TRBV19 and TRBJ1-5; D is uncertain. The length of the CDR3 is 14 residues. The germline V and J ends were trimmed by 3 bases and 3 bases, with 9 bases remaining between them. Germline V lookup: CDR1 LNHDA, CDR2 SQIVND (reference sequence). The CDR3 spells CASSIGRLNQPQHF. The DNA for the CDR3 is TGTGCCAGTAGTATCGGCAGGCTCAATCAGCCCCAGCATTTT.

The genes are TRBV19 and TRBJ2-2; D is perhaps TRBD2 (6 bases). This CDR3 has 13 amino acids. Germline V gene sequence: CDR1 LNHDA, CDR2 SQIVND (reference sequence). V gave up 3 bases and J gave up 7 bases, with 9 bases separating them. Here the CDR3 DNA reads TGTGCCAGTAGTATTGCGGGGAGCGGGGAGCTGTTTTTT. It encodes CASSIAGSGELFF.

The V and J genes are TRBV6-5 and TRBJ2-5; 10 positions match TRBD1. The CDR3 consists of 16 residues. The V gene's germline CDR1 is MNHEY and CDR2 SVGAGI. Trimming cost V 0 bases and J 2 bases; bases outside gene matches: 3. The CDR3 is CASSYSTGGGQETQYF. The CDR3 nucleotides read TGTGCCAGCAGTTACTCGACAGGGGGCGGGCAAGAGACCCAGTACTTC.

The chain has TRBV5-1 and TRBJ1-5, with a possible D match to TRBD1 (5 bases). V lost 0 bases, J lost 2 bases, and 9 bases lay in between. The CDR3 is made up of 15 amino acids. Germline V lookup: CDR1 SGHRS, CDR2 YFSETQ. Written as DNA, the CDR3 is TGCGCCAGCAGCTTGGAAGGGGATGGCAATCAGCCCCAGCATTTT. Protein sequence: CASSLEGDGNQPQHF.

The rearrangement uses TRBV18 and TRBJ1-1; 8 bases align to TRBD1. V lost 5 bases to trimming and J lost 3 bases; unmatched junction nucleotides: 2. Germline V gene data show CDR1 as KGHSH and CDR2 as LQKENI. The CDR3 contains 13 residues. The DNA of the CDR3 is TGTGCCAGCTCAAGGGACAGGCACACTGAAGCTTTCTTT. Residues: CASSRDRHTEAFF.

This clone has only one observation. Mismatch with germline at one junction end may stem from a read error. The chain joins TRBV19 to TRBJ1-1, with D possibly TRBD1 on 6 matching bases. Germline CDR1 LNHDA, CDR2 SQIVND (reference sequence). The CDR3 totals 13 residues. CDR3 sequence: CASSIRGNSEAFF. CDR3 coding DNA: TGTGCCAGTAGTATAAGGGGGAACTCTGAAGCTTTCTTT.